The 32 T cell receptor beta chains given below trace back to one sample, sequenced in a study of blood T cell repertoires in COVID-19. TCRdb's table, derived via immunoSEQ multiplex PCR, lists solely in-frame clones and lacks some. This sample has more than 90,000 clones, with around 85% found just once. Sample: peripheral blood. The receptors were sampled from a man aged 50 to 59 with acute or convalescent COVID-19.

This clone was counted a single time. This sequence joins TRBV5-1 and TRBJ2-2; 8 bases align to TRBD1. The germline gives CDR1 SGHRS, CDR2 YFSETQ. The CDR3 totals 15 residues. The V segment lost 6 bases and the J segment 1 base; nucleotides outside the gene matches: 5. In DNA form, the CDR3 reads TGCGCCAGCACCCCGGGGACAGGGAACACCGGGGAGCTGTTTTTT. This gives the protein CASTPGTGNTGELFF.

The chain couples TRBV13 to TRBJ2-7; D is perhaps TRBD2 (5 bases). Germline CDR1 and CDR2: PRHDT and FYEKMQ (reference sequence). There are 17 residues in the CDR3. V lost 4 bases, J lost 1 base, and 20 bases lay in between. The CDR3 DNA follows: TGTGCCAGCAGCTCAGAGGGTCTGGGCTATACATCCTACGAGCAGTACTTC. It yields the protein CASSSEGLGYTSYEQYF.

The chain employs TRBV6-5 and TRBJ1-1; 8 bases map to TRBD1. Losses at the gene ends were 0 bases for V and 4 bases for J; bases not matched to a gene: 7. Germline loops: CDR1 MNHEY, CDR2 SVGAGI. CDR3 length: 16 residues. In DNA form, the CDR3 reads TGTGCCAGCAGTTACTCGACCAGGGGGCGCGTCACTGAAGCTTTCTTT. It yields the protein CASSYSTRGRVTEAFF.

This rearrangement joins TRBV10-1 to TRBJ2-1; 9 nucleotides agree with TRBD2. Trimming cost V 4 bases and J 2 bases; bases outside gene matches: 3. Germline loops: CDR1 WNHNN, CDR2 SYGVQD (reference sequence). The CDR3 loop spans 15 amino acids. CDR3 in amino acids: CASSASGVPYNEQFF. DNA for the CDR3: TGCGCCAGCAGTGCTAGCGGGGTGCCCTACAATGAGCAGTTCTTC.

The CDR3 coding sequence is TGTGCCAGCAGCCAGGGACTGGGATCCTACGAGCAGTACTTC. Translating it yields CASSQGLGSYEQYF. V gene TRBV3-1 (or the pseudogene TRBV3-2) combines with J gene TRBJ2-7; the D gene is possibly TRBD2 (6 bases). Germline V lookup: CDR1 LGHDT, CDR2 YNNKEL (reference sequence). There are 14 residues in the CDR3. Trimming removed 3 bases at V and 1 base at J, with 10 bases between.

CDR3 sequence (DNA): TGTGCCAGCAGTCCTACCTACGAGCAGTACTTC. This encodes CASSPTYEQYF. J is TRBJ2-7 and V is TRBV6-5, with D hard to call. The CDR3 is 11 amino acids. Germline-derived CDR1 and CDR2 are MNHEY and SVGAGI. Trimming pared 5 bases from V and 2 bases from J, leaving 4 bases between.

DNA of the CDR3: TGCGCCAGCAGCCAAGCTTCAGGGTGGAATCAGCCCCAGCATTTT. It specifies CASSQASGWNQPQHF. The rearrangement joins TRBV4-1 to TRBJ1-5; possibly TRBD1 for D (5 bases). Germline assignment: CDR1 MGHRA and CDR2 YSYEKL. V shed 1 base and J shed 4 bases, with 11 bases lying between them. This CDR3 is 15 amino acids long.

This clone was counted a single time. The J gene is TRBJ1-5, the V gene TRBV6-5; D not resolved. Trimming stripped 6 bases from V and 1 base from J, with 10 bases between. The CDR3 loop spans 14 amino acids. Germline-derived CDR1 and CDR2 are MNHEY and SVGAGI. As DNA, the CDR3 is TGTGCCAGCAGAGCACCGGGGAGCAATCAGCCCCAGCATTTT. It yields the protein CASRAPGSNQPQHF.

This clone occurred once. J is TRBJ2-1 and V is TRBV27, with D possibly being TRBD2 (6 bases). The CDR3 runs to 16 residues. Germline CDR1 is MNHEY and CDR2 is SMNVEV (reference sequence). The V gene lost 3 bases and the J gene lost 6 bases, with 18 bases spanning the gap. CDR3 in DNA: TGTGCCAGCAGTTTGCAGTCGGGGGAGAGAGGCAATGAGCAGTTCTTC. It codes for CASSLQSGERGNEQFF.

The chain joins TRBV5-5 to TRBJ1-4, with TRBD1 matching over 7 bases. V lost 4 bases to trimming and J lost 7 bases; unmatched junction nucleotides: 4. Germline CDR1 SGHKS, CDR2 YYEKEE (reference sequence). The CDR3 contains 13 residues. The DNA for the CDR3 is TGTGCCAGCAGCCTCGGGACAGCTGAAAAACTGTTTTTT. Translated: CASSLGTAEKLFF.

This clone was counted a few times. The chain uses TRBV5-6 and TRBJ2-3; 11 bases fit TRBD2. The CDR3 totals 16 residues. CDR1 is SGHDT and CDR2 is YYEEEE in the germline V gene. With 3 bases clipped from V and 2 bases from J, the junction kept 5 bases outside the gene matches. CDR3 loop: CASSSLAGGLTDTQYF. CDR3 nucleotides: TGTGCCAGCAGCTCGCTAGCGGGGGGCCTCACAGATACGCAGTATTTT.

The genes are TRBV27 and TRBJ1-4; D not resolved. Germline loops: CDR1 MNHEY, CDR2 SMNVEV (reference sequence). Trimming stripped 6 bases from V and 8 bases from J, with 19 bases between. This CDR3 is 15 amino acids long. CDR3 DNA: TGTGCCAGCAGAGATACGGGAAACATAGGGGAAAAACTGTTTTTT. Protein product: CASRDTGNIGEKLFF.

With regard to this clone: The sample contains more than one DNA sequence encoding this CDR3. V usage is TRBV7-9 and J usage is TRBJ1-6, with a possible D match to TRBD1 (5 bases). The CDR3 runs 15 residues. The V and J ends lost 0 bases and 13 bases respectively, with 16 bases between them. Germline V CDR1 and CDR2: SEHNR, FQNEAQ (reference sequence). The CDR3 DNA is TGTGCCAGCAGCTTAGCGCTAGGGGAGGGTTCCCCCCTCCACTTT. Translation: CASSLALGEGSPLHF.

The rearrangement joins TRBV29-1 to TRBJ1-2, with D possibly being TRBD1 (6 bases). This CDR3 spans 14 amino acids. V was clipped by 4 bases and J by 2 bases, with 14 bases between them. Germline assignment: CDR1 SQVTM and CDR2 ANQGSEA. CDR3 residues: CSVATQGKNYGYTF. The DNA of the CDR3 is TGCAGCGTTGCTACCCAGGGGAAAAACTATGGCTACACCTTC.

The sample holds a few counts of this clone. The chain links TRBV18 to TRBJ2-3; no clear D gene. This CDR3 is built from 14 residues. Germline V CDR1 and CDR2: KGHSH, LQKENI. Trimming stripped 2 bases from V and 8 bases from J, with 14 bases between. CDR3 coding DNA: TGTGCCAGCTCACCATCCAGGAATGGTGCTACGCAGTATTTT. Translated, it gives CASSPSRNGATQYF.

The CDR3 here is CASSPLYASGQGNSPLHF. CDR3 DNA: TGCGCCAGCAGTCCATTATATGCCTCAGGACAGGGGAATTCACCCCTCCACTTT. The chain carries TRBV5-1 and TRBJ1-6; 9 positions match TRBD1. The germline V gene encodes CDR1 SGHRS and CDR2 YFSETQ. V was pared by 5 bases and J by 7 bases, with 16 bases of the junction left unmatched. This CDR3 contains 18 residues.

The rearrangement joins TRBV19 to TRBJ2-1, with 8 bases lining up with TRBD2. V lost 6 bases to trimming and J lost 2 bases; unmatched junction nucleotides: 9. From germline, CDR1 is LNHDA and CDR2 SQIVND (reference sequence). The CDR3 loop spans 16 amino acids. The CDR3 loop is CASRPGGPGAYNEQFF. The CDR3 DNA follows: TGTGCCAGTAGACCGGGGGGGCCCGGGGCCTACAATGAGCAGTTCTTC.

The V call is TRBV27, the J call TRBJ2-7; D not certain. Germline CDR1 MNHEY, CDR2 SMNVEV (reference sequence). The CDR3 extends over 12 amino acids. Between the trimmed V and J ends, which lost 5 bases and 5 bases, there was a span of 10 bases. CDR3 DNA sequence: TGTGCCAGCAGTCCCCGAGAGGACGAGCAGTACTTC. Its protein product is CASSPREDEQYF.

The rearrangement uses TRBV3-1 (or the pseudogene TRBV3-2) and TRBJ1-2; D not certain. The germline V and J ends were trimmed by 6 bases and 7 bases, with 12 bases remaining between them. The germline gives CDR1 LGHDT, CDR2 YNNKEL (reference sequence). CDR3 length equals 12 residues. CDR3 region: CASSPRRGGYTF. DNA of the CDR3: TGTGCCAGCAGTCCTCGCCGGGGTGGCTACACCTTC.

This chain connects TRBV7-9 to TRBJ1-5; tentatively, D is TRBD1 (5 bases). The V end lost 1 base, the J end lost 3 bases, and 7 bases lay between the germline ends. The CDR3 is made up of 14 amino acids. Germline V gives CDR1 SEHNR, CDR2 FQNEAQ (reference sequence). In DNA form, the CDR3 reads TGTGCCAGCAGCTTAGAGGGGAACAATCAGCCCCAGCATTTT. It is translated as CASSLEGNNQPQHF.

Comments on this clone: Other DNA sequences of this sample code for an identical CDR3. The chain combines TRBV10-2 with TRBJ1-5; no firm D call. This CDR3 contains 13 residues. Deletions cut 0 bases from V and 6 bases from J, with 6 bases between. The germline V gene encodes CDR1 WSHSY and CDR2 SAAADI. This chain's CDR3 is CASSESGGQPQHF. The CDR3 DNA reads TGCGCCAGCAGTGAGTCGGGAGGTCAGCCCCAGCATTTT.

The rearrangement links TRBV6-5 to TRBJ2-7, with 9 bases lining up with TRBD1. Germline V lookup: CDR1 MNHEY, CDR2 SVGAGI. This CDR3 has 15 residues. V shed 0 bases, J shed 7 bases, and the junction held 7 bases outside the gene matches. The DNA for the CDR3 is TGTGCCAGCAGTTACTCCGGGACAGGGCGCTTGGAGCAGTACTTC. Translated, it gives CASSYSGTGRLEQYF.

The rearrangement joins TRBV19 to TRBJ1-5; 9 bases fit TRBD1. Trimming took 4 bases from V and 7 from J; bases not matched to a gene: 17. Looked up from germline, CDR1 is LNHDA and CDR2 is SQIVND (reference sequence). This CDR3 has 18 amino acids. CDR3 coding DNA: TGTGCCAGTAGTAAGCCTACAGGGGGCGCATCCGAAAGCCAGCCCCAGCATTTT. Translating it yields CASSKPTGGASESQPQHF.

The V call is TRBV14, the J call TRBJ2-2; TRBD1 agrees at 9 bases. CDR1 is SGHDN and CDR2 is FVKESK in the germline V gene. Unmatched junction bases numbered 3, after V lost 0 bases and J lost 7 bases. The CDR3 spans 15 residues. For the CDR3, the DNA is TGTGCCAGCAGCCAAGACACAGGGGGCTTCGGGGAGCTGTTTTTT. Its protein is CASSQDTGGFGELFF.

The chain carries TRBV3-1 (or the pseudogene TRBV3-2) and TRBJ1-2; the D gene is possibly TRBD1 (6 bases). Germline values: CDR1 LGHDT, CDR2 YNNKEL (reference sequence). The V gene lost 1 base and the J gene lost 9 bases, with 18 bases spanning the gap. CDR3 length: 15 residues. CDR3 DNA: TGTGCCAGCAGCCAAGGAAGGGCTGGGGGCAAAAGCTACACCTTC. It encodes CASSQGRAGGKSYTF.

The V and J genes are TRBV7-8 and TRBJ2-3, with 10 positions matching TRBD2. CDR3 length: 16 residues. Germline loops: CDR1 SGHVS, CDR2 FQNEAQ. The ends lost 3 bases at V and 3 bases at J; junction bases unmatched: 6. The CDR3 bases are TGTGCCAGCAGCTTCCTGCTAGCGGGAGTGACAGATACGCAGTATTTT. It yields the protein CASSFLLAGVTDTQYF. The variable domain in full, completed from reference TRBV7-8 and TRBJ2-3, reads GAGVSQSPRYKVAKRGQDVALRCDPISGHVSLFWYQQALGQGPEFLTYFQNEAQLDKSGLPSDRFFAERPEGSVSTLKIQRTQQEDSAVYLCASSFLLAGVTDTQYFGPGTRLTVL.

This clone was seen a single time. The CDR3, as DNA: TGTGCCAGCAGCCCCCCGGGACACGTCGCGGGTAAGCTGGGCTACACCTTC. Its protein product is CASSPPGHVAGKLGYTF. The rearrangement links TRBV21-1 to TRBJ1-2; TRBD1 is the table's D call and was not checked against the DNA. TRBV21-1 is marked as a pseudogene. The CDR3 has 17 residues.

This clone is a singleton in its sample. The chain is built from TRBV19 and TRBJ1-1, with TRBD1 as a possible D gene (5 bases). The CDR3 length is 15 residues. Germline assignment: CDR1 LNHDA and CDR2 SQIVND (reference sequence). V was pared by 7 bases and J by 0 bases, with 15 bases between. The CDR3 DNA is TGTGCCAGTATGCCCCCCGGACACCTGAACACTGAAGCTTTCTTT. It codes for CASMPPGHLNTEAFF. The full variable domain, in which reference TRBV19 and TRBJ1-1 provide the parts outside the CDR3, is DGGITQSPKYLFRKEGQNVTLSCEQNLNHDAMYWYRQDPGQGLRLIYYSQIVNDFQKGDIAEGYSVSREKKESFPLTVTSAQKNPTAFYLCASMPPGHLNTEAFFGQGTRLTVV.

The CDR3 reads CASSPLAGPTGELFF. The CDR3 DNA is TGTGCCAGCAGCCCTCTAGCGGGGCCCACCGGGGAGCTGTTTTTT. This sequence joins TRBV7-3 and TRBJ2-2; 9 nucleotides match TRBD2. Trimming cost V 5 bases and J 4 bases; bases outside gene matches: 5. CDR3 length: 15 residues. The germline V gene encodes CDR1 SGHTA and CDR2 FQGTGA. Full variable domain (rest looked up from reference TRBV7-3 and TRBJ2-2): GAGVSQTPSNKVTEKGKYVELRCDPISGHTALYWYRQSLGQGPEFLIYFQGTGAADDSGLPNDRFFAVRPEGSVSTLKIQRTERGDSAVYLCASSPLAGPTGELFFGEGSRLTVL.

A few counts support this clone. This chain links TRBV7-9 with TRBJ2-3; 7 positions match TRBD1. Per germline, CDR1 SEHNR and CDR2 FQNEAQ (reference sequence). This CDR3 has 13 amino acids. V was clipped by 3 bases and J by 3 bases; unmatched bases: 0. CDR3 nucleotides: TGTGCCAGCAGCTTGGGACAGACAGATACGCAGTATTTT. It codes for CASSLGQTDTQYF.

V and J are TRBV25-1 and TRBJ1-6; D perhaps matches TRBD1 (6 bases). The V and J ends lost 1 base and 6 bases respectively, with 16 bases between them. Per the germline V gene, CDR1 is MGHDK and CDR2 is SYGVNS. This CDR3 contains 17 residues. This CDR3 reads CASSEWGRGVGNSPLHF. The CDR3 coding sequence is TGTGCCAGCAGTGAATGGGGCAGGGGAGTGGGTAATTCACCCCTCCACTTT.

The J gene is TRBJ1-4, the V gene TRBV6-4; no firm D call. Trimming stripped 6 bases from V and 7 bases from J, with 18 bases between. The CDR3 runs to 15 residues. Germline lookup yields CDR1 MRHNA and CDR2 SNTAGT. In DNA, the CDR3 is TGTGCCAGCAGCGAAAACCCTGGGAGTTTTGAAAAACTGTTTTTT. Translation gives CASSENPGSFEKLFF.